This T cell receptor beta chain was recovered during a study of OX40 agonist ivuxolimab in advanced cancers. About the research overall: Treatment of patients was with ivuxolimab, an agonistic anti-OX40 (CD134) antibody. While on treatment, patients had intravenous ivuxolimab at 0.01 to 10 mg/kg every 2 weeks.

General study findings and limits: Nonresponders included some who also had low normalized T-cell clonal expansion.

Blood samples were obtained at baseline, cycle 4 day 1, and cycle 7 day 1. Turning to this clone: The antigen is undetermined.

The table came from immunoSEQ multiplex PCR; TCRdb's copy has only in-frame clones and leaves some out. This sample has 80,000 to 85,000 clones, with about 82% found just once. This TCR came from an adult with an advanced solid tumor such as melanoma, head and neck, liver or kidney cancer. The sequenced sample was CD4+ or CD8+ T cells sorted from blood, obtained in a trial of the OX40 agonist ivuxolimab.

The CDR3 reads CASSLRPPGEQETQYF. Here the CDR3 DNA reads TGCGCCAGCAGCTTACGACCGCCGGGCGAACAAGAGACCCAGTACTTC. V usage is TRBV5-1 and J usage is TRBJ2-5; unclear D gene. From germline, CDR1 is SGHRS and CDR2 YFSETQ. The CDR3 is made up of 16 amino acids. V lost 2 bases and J lost 2, with 16 bases in between. The whole variable domain, remainder taken from reference TRBV5-1 and TRBJ2-5, is KAGVTQTPRYLIKTRGQQVTLSCSPISGHRSVSWYQQTPGQGLQFLFEYFSETQRNKGNFPGRFSGRQFSNSRSEMNVSTLELGDSALYLCASSLRPPGEQETQYFGPGTRLLVL.